Reported below is one T cell receptor (beta chain). This entry belongs to a study of blood T cell repertoires in COVID-19. The CDR3 contains 14 residues. Per the authors' pipeline: Amplification from reference gene primers served as the basis for estimated nucleated cell counts. The table came from immunoSEQ multiplex PCR; TCRdb's copy has only in-frame clones and leaves some out. V, J and clone size are those of that table, while D and trimming were read from the DNA. The table lists approximately 300,000 clones, around 90% of them singletons. The sample comprised PBMCs or T cells enriched from blood (not recorded which). The chain carries TRBV21-1 and TRBJ2-2; the table calls TRBD1, which could not be checked here. TRBV21-1 counts as a pseudogene. The receptor was isolated from a man aged 55 to 70 who had recovered from COVID-19. The CDR3 DNA reads TGTGCCAGCAGAAGAGACACGAACACCGGGGAGCTGTTTTTT. Amino acids: CASRRDTNTGELFF.